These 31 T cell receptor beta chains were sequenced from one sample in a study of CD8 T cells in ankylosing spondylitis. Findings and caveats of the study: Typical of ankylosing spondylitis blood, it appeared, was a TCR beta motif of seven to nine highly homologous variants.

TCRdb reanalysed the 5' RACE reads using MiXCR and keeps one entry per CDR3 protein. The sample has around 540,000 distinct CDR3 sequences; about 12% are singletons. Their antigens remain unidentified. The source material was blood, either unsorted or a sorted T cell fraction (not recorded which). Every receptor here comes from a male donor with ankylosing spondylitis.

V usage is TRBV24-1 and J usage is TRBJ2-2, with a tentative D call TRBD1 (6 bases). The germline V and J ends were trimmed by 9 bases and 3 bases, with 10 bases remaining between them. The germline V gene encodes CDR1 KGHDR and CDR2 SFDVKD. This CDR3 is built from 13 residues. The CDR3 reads CATGGLYTGELFF. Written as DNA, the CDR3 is TGTGCCACCGGGGGCCTGTACACCGGGGAGCTGTTTTTT.

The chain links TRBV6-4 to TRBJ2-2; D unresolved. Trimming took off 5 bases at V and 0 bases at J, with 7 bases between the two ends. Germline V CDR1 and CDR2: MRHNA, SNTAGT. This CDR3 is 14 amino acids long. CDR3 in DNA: TGTGCCAGCAGTTCGCATTCGAACACCGGGGAGCTGTTTTTT. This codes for CASSSHSNTGELFF.

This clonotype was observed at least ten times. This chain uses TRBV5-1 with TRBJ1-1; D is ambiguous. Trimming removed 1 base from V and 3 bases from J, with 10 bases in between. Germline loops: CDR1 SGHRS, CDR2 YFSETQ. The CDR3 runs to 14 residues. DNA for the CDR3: TGCGCCAGCAGCTTGCCGCGGGCGGACACTGAAGCTTTCTTT. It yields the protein CASSLPRADTEAFF.

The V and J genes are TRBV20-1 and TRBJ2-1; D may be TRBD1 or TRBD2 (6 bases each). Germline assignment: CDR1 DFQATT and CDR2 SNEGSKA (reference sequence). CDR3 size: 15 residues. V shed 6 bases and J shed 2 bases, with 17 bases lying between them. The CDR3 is CSAGGRVSPYNEQFF. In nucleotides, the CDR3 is TGCAGTGCCGGGGGCAGGGTGTCCCCCTACAATGAGCAGTTCTTC.

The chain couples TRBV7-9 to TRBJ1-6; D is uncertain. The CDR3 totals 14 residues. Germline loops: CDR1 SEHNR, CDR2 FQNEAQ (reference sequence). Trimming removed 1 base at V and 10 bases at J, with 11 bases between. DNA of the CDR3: TGTGCCAGCAGCTTAGGAGGCCTCGGGTCACCCCTCCACTTT. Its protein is CASSLGGLGSPLHF.

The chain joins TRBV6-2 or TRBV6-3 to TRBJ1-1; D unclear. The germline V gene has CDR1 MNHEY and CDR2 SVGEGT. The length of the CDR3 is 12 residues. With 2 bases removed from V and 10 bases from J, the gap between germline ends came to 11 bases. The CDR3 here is CASSYTYDTAFF. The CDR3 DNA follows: TGTGCCAGCAGTTACACTTACGACACAGCTTTCTTT.

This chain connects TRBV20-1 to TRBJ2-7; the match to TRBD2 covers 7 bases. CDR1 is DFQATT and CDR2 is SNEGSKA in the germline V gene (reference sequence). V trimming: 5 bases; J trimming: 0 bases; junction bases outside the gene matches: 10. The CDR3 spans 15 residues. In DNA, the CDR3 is TGCAGTGCTGGAAGGGCGGGAGCCACCTCCTACGAGCAGTACTTC. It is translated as CSAGRAGATSYEQYF.

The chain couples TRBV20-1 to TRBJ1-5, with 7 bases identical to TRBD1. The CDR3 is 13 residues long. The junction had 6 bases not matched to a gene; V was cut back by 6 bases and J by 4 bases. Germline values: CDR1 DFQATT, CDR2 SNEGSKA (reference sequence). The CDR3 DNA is TGCAGTGCCTGGGGCAGGGGGAATCAGCCCCAGCATTTT. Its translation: CSAWGRGNQPQHF.

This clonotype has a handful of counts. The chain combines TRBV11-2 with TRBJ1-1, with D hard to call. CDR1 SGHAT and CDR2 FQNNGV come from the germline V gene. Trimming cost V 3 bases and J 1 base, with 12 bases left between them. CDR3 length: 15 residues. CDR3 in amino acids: CASSFAVGGNTEAFF. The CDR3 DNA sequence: TGTGCCAGCAGCTTTGCGGTAGGAGGGAACACTGAAGCTTTCTTT.

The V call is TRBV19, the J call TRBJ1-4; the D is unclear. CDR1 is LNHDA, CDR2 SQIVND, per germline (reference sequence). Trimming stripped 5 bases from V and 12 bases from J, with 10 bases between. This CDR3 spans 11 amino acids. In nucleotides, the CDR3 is TGTGCCAGTAGTGTACAAGCGCAACTGTTTTTT. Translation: CASSVQAQLFF.

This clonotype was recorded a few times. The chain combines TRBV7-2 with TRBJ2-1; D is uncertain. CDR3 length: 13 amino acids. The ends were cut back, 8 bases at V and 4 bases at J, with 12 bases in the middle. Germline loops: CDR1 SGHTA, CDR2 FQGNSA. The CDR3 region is CASLEGVYNEQFF. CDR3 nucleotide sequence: TGTGCCAGCTTAGAAGGCGTTTACAATGAGCAGTTCTTC.

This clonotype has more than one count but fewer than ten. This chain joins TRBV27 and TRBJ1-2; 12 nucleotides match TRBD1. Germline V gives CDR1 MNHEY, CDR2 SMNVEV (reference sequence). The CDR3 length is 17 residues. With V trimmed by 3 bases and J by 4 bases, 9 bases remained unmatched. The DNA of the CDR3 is TGTGCCAGCAGTTTCCGGGACAGGGGGCCTGTCCCCTATGGCTACACCTTC. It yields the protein CASSFRDRGPVPYGYTF.

DNA for the CDR3: TGCAGTGCTAGAGCGGGCGGGAGCGTAACAGATACGCAGTATTTT. Protein sequence: CSARAGGSVTDTQYF. The rearrangement links TRBV20-1 to TRBJ2-3, with 7 bases that match TRBD2. The germline CDR1 and CDR2 sequences are DFQATT and SNEGSKA (reference sequence). Trimming removed 1 base from V and 3 bases from J; junction bases left unmatched: 7. This CDR3 comprises 15 residues.

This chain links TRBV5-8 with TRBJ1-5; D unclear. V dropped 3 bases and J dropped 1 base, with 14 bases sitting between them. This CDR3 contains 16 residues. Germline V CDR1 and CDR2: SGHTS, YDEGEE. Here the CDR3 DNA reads TGTGCCAGCAGCTCGGGAAAGGTTTCGAGCAATCAGCCCCAGCATTTT. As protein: CASSSGKVSSNQPQHF.

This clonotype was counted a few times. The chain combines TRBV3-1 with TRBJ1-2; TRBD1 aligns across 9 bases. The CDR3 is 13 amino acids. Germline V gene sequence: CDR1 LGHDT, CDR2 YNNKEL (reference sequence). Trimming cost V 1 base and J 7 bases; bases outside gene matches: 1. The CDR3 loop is CASSQGTGVGYTF. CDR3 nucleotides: TGTGCCAGCAGCCAAGGGACAGGGGTTGGCTACACCTTC.

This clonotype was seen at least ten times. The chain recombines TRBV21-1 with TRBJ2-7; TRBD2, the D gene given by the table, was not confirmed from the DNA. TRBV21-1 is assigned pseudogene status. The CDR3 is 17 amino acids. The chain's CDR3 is CASSKFETSGFSYEQYV. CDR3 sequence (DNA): TGTGCCAGCAGCAAGTTTGAGACTAGCGGTTTCTCCTACGAGCAGTACGTC.

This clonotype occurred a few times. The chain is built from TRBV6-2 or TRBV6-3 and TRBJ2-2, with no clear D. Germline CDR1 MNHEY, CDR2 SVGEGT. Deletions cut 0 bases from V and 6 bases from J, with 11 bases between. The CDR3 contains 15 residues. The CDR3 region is CASSYSRSGAGELFF. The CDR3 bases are TGTGCCAGCAGTTACTCGAGAAGTGGGGCCGGGGAGCTGTTTTTT.

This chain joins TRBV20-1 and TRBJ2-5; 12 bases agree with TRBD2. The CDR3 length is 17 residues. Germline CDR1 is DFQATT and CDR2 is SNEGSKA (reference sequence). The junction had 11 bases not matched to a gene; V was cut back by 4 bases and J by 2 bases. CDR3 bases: TGCAGTGCTAATGGGGCTAGCGGGAGGGGATTACAAGAGACCCAGTACTTC. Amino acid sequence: CSANGASGRGLQETQYF.

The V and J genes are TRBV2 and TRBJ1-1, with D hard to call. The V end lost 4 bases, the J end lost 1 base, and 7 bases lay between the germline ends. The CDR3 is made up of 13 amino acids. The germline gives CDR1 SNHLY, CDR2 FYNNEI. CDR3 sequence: CASSVLPNTEAFF. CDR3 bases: TGTGCCAGCAGTGTATTACCGAACACTGAAGCTTTCTTT.

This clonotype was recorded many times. In DNA, the CDR3 is TGTGCCATCAAGGGACTAGTAGGGAGTGAGCAGTTCTTC. Protein: CAIKGLVGSEQFF. The rearrangement links TRBV10-3 to TRBJ2-1; TRBD2 aligns across 8 bases. Germline CDR1 ENHRY, CDR2 SYGVKD. The ends lost 7 bases at V and 9 bases at J; junction bases unmatched: 8. The CDR3 runs to 13 residues.

CDR3 coding DNA: TGTGCCAGCAGCATCTCAGGGGGTTACGAGCAGTACTTC. It codes for CASSISGGYEQYF. This chain connects TRBV13 to TRBJ2-7; the match to TRBD1 covers 7 bases. The CDR3 runs 13 residues. V was clipped by 5 bases and J by 4 bases; unmatched bases: 5. Germline V lookup: CDR1 PRHDT, CDR2 FYEKMQ (reference sequence). The complete variable domain, with remaining parts taken from reference TRBV13 and TRBJ2-7, reads AAGVIQSPRHLIKEKRETATLKCYPIPRHDTVYWYQQGPGQDPQFLISFYEKMQSDKGSIPDRFSAQQFSDYHSELNMSSLELGDSALYFCASSISGGYEQYFGPGTRLTVT.

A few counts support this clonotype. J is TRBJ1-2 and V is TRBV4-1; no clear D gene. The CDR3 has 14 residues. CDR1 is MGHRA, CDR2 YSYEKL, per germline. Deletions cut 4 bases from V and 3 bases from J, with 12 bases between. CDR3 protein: CASSLILGYYGYTF. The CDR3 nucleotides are TGCGCCAGCAGCCTAATACTCGGATACTATGGCTACACCTTC.

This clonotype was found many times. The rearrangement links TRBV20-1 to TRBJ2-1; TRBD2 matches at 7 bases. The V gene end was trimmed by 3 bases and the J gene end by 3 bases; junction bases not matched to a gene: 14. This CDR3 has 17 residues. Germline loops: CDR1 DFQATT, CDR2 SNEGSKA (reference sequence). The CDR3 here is CSASVPRGSISYNEQFF. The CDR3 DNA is TGCAGTGCTAGCGTTCCGCGGGGGTCCATTAGCTACAATGAGCAGTTCTTC.

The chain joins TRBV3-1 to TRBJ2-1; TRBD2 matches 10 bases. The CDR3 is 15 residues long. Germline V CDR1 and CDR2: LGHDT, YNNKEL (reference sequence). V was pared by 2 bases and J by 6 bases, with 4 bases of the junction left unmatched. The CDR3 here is CASSQSSGGLNEQFF. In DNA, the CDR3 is TGTGCCAGCAGCCAAAGTAGCGGGGGGCTCAATGAGCAGTTCTTC.

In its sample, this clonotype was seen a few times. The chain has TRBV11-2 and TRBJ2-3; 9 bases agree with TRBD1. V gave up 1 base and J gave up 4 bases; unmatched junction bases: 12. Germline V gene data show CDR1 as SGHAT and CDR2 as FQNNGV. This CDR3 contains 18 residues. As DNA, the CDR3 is TGTGCCAGCAGCTTAGTCAACAAGGGACAGGGTAGGGCAGATACGCAGTATTTT. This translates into CASSLVNKGQGRADTQYF.

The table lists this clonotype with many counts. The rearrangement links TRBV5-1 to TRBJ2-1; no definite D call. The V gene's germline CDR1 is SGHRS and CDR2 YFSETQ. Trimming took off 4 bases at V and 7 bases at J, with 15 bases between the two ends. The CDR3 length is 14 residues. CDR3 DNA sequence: TGCGCCAGCAGCCCCGGTGCTGGGATTAATGAGCAGTTCTTC. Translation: CASSPGAGINEQFF.

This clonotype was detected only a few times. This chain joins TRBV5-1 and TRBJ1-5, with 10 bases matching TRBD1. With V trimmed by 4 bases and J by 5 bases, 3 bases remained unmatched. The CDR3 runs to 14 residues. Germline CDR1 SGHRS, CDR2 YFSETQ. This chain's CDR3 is CASSVGQGDQPQHF. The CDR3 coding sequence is TGCGCCAGCAGCGTTGGACAGGGGGATCAGCCCCAGCATTTT.

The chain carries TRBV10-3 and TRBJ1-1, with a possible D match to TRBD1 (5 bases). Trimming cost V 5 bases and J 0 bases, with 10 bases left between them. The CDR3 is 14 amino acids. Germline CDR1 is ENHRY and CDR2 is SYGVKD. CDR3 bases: TGTGCCATCAGTTTGGGACCGATGAACACTGAAGCTTTCTTT. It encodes CAISLGPMNTEAFF.

This chain's CDR3 is CASSRQTNTEAFF. CDR3 DNA: TGTGCCAGCAGTAGACAGACGAACACTGAAGCTTTCTTT. V usage is TRBV6-1 and J usage is TRBJ1-1; TRBD1 might be the D (5 bases). The CDR3 extends over 13 amino acids. Trimming cost V 5 bases and J 1 base, with 8 bases left between them. The germline V gene has CDR1 MNHNS and CDR2 SASEGT.

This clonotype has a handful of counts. The CDR3 DNA reads TGTGCCAGCAGCCATCCGGGACTAGCGGGAGTACCTGGGGCCAACGTCCTGACTTTC. Its protein is CASSHPGLAGVPGANVLTF. This chain joins TRBV11-2 and TRBJ2-6, with 14 bases identical to TRBD2. The V gene's germline CDR1 is SGHAT and CDR2 FQNNGV. There are 19 residues in the CDR3. The V segment lost 5 bases and the J segment 2 bases; nucleotides outside the gene matches: 8.

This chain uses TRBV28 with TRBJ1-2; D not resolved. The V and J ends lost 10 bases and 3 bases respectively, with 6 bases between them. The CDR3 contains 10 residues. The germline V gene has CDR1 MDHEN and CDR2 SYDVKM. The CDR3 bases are TGTGCCACCGCGGACTATGGCTACACCTTC. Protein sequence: CATADYGYTF.